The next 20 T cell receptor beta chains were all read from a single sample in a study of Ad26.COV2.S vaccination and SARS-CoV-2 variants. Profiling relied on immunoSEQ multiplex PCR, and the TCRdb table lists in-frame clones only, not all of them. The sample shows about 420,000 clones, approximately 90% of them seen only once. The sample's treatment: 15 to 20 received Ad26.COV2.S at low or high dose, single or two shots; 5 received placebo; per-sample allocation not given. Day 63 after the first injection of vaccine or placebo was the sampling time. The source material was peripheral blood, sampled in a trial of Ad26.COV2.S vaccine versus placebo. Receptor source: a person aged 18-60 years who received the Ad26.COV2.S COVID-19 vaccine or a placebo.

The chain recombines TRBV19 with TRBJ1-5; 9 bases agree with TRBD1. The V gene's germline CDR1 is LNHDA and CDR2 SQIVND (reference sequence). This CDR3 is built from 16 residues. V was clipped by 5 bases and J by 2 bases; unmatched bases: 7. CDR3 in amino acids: CASSPGQGLGNQPQHF. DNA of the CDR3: TGTGCCAGTAGTCCGGGACAGGGCTTGGGCAATCAGCCCCAGCATTTT.

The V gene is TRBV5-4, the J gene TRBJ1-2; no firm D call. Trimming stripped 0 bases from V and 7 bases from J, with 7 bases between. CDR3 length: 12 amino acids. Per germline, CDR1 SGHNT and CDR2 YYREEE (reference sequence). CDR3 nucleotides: TGTGCCAGCAGCTTGGAAAGCTCTGGCTACACCTTC. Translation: CASSLESSGYTF.

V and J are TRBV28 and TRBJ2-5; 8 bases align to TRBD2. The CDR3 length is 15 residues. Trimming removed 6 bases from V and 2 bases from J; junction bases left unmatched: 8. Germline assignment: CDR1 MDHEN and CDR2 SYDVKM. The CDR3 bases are TGTGCCAGCAGCCGCTCGGGCGGGGGGCAAGAGACCCAGTACTTC. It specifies CASSRSGGGQETQYF.

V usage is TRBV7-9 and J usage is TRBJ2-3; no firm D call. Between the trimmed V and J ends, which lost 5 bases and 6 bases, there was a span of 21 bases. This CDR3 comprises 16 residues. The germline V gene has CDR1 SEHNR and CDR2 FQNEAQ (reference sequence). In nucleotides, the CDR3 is TGTGCCAGCAGCCCCAGGTCCAGCTATTTTTTGGATACGCAGTATTTT. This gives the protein CASSPRSSYFLDTQYF.

Written as DNA, the CDR3 is TGTGCCAGTAGTATAGACGGAGAGGGGCCCACCTACGAGCAGTACTTC. It translates to CASSIDGEGPTYEQYF. The chain recombines TRBV19 with TRBJ2-7; D possibly matches TRBD1 or TRBD2 (5 bases each). V gave up 0 bases and J gave up 2 bases, with 14 bases separating them. The CDR3 sequence is 16 residues long. Germline V CDR1 and CDR2: LNHDA, SQIVND (reference sequence).

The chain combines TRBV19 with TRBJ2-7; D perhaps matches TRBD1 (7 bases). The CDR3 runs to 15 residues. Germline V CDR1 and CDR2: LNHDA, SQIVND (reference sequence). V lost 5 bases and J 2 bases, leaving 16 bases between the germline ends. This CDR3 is CASSPDYRGPYEQYF. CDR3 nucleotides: TGTGCCAGTAGTCCGGACTACAGGGGTCCCTACGAGCAGTACTTC. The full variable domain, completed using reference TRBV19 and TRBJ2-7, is DGGITQSPKYLFRKEGQNVTLSCEQNLNHDAMYWYRQDPGQGLRLIYYSQIVNDFQKGDIAEGYSVSREKKESFPLTVTSAQKNPTAFYLCASSPDYRGPYEQYFGPGTRLTVT.

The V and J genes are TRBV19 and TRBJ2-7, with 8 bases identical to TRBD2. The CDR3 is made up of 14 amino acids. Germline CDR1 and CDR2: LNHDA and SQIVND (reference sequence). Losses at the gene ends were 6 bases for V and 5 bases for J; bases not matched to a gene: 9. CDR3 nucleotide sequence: TGTGCCAGTAGCTCGCGGGGGGAAGGTGACGAGCAGTACTTC. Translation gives CASSSRGEGDEQYF. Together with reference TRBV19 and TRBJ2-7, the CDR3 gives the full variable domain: DGGITQSPKYLFRKEGQNVTLSCEQNLNHDAMYWYRQDPGQGLRLIYYSQIVNDFQKGDIAEGYSVSREKKESFPLTVTSAQKNPTAFYLCASSSRGEGDEQYFGPGTRLTVT.

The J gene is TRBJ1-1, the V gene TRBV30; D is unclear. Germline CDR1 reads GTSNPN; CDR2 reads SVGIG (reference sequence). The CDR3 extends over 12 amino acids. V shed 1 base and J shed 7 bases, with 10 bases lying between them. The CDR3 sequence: CAWSALGLEAFF. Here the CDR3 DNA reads TGTGCCTGGAGTGCCCTCGGCCTTGAAGCTTTCTTT.

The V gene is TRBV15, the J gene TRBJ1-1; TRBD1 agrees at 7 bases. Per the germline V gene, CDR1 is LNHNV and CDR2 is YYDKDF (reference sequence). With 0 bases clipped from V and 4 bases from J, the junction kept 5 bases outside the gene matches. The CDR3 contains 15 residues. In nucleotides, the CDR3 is TGTGCCACCAGCAGAGATCTACAGGGGACCACTGAAGCTTTCTTT. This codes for CATSRDLQGTTEAFF.

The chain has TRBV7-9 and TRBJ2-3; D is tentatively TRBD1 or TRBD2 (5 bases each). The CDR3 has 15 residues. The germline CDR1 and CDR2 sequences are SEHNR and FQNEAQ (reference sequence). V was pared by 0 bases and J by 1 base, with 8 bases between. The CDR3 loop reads CASSLAGVGTDTQYF. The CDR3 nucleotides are TGTGCCAGCAGCTTAGCGGGGGTGGGCACAGATACGCAGTATTTT.

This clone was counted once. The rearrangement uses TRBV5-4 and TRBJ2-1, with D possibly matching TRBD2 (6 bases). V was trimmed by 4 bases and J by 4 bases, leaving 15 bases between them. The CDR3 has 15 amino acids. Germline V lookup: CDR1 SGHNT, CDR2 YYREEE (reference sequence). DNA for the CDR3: TGTGCCAGCAGCCAAGACGGAGGGTGGTACAATGAGCAGTTCTTC. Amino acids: CASSQDGGWYNEQFF.

CDR3 amino acids: CASSQGVFEASPLHF. The CDR3 nucleotides are TGTGCCAGCAGCCAAGGCGTCTTCGAAGCTTCACCCCTCCACTTT. The J gene is TRBJ1-6, the V gene TRBV3-1 (or the pseudogene TRBV3-2); no clear D. CDR3 length: 15 residues. Trimming stripped 1 base from V and 9 bases from J, with 13 bases between. From germline, CDR1 is LGHDT and CDR2 YNNKEL (reference sequence).

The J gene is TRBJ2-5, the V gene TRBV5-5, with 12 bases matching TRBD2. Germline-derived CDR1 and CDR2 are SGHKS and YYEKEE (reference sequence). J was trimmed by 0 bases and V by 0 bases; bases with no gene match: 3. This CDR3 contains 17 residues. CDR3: CASSLGLAGGYQETQYF. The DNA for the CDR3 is TGTGCCAGCAGCTTGGGGCTAGCGGGGGGGTACCAAGAGACCCAGTACTTC.

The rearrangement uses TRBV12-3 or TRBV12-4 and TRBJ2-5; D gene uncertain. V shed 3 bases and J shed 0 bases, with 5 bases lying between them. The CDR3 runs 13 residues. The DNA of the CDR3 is TGTGCCAGCAGTTTTCAGTACCAAGAGACCCAGTACTTC. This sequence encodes CASSFQYQETQYF.

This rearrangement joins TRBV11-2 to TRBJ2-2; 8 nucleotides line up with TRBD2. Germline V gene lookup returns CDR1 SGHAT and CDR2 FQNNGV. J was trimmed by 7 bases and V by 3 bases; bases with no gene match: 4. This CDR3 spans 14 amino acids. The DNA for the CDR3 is TGTGCCAGCAGCTTCGAGCGGGGGAGCGGGGAGCTGTTTTTT. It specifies CASSFERGSGELFF.

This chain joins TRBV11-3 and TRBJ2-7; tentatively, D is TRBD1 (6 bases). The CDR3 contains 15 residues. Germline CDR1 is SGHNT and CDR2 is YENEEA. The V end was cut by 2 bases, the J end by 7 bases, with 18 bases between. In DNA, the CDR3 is TGTGCCAGCAGCTTACCCAGGGGATCTTGGATGGAGCAGTACTTC. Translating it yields CASSLPRGSWMEQYF.

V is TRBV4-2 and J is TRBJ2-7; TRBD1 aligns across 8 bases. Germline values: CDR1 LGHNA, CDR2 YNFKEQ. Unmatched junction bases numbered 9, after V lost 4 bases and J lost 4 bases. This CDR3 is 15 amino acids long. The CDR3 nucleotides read TGTGCCAGCAGCCCAGGGGGCGGAGGAGGATACGAGCAGTACTTC. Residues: CASSPGGGGGYEQYF.

CDR3 sequence reads: CASSPTGGEYEQYF. Here the CDR3 DNA reads TGCGCCAGCAGCCCTACAGGGGGCGAGTACGAGCAGTACTTC. The chain employs TRBV4-1 and TRBJ2-7, with 9 positions matching TRBD1. Germline V lookup: CDR1 MGHRA, CDR2 YSYEKL. With V trimmed by 4 bases and J by 4 bases, 5 bases remained unmatched. This CDR3 is built from 14 residues.

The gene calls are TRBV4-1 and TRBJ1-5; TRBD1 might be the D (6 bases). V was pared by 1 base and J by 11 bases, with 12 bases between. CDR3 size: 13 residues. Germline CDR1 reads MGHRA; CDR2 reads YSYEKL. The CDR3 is CASSQVPGDSQHF. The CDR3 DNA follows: TGCGCCAGCAGCCAAGTCCCAGGGGATTCCCAGCATTTT.

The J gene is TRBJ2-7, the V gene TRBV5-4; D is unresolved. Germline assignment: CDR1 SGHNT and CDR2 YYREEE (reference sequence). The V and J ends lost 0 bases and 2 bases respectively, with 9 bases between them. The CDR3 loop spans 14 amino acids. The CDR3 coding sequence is TGTGCCAGCAGCTTGGCCCGAAATCCCTACGAGCAGTACTTC. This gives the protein CASSLARNPYEQYF. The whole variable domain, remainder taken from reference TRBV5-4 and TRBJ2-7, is ETGVTQSPTHLIKTRGQQVTLRCSSQSGHNTVSWYQQALGQGPQFIFQYYREEENGRGNFPPRFSGLQFPNYSSELNVNALELDDSALYLCASSLARNPYEQYFGPGTRLTVT.